This T cell receptor beta chain was captured in a study of blood T cell repertoires in COVID-19. For the study at large: Sites across the United States, Italy and Spain contributed samples from acute and convalescent COVID-19. In each case, the material was cDNA or gDNA derived from T cells, B-cell-depleted T cells, or PBMCs.

Source study methods: Amplification of reference gene primers provided the estimated nucleated cell counts. The data were produced by immunoSEQ multiplex PCR, yet TCRdb's version contains in-frame clones alone and is incomplete. V and J calls and clone size come straight from that table; D and trimming were deduced from the DNA. The sample has 200,000 to 300,000 clones, about 85% seen once. This CDR3 spans 16 amino acids. Germline values: CDR1 LNHDA, CDR2 SQIVND (reference sequence). About this clone: Germline and junction disagree at one end, which may indicate a read error.

The chain uses TRBV19 and TRBJ1-3; D not resolved. Sample: peripheral blood. This sequence was found in a woman in her sixties or seventies with active or convalescent COVID-19. The CDR3 DNA follows: TGTGCCAGTAGGATAGACGGGATTAGTGGCGGAAACACCATATATTTT. It is translated as CASRIDGISGGNTIYF.